A selection of T cell receptor beta chains follows, all from one sample in a study of graft-versus-host responses after intestinal transplantation. The protocol was immunoSEQ multiplex PCR, while the TCRdb copy is restricted to in-frame clones and leaves out a portion. Of fewer than 85,000 clones listed, approximately 80% are singletons. Antigens for these TCRs are unknown. The material was unstimulated CD4+ T cells sorted from spleen or lymph node cells, obtained before transplant. The receptors here all came from a human donor who was the organ donor for an intestinal transplant. Both conserved end residues are part of each CDR3. The D gene is left open where the match is weak. The listing skips clone size in some rows; elsewhere it reads once, few, many or a size class.

CDR3	DNA	size	D	V	J
CASSLVGGDEQFF	TGTGCCAGCAGTTTGGTTGGGGGGGATGAGCAGTTCTTC	NA	TRBD2	TRBV28	TRBJ2-1
CASSRTGANAEAFF	TGTGCCAGCAGCCGGACAGGGGCGAACGCTGAAGCTTTCTTT	NA	TRBD1	TRBV7-9	TRBJ1-1
CASRGPALPSSVEAFF	TGTGCCAGTAGGGGGCCAGCACTCCCTAGTTCGGTTGAAGCTTTCTTT	NA	NA	TRBV19	TRBJ1-1
CASSSSRGGEQFF	TGTGCCAGCAGCTCGTCAAGAGGGGGAGAGCAGTTCTTC	NA	NA	TRBV11-3	TRBJ2-1
CASSLGGETKNIQYF	TGTGCCAGCAGCTTAGGGGGGGAGACCAAAAACATTCAGTACTTC	NA	NA	TRBV11-2	TRBJ2-4
CASSLATGPGNTIYF	TGTGCCAGCAGCTTGGCCACAGGGCCTGGAAACACCATATATTTT	NA	NA	TRBV5-6	TRBJ1-3
CASSLAGTDRANVLTF	TGCGCCAGCAGCTTGGCGGGGACAGACCGGGCCAACGTCCTGACTTTC	NA	TRBD1	TRBV5-1	TRBJ2-6
CSVGDRLFGYTF	TGCAGCGTCGGGGACAGGTTGTTTGGCTACACCTTC	NA	TRBD1	TRBV29-1	TRBJ1-2
CASSPSPGWPTNTEAFF	TGTGCCAGCAGCCCCTCTCCAGGTTGGCCTACGAACACTGAGGCTTTCTTT	NA	NA	TRBV27	TRBJ1-1
CAISDGGASTDTQYF	TGTGCCATCAGTGACGGGGGGGCTAGCACAGATACGCAGTATTTT	NA	TRBD2	TRBV10-3	TRBJ2-3
CASRLAGPNEQFF	TGTGCCAGCAGGCTAGCGGGGCCCAATGAGCAGTTCTTC	NA	TRBD2	TRBV6-5	TRBJ2-1
CASGQGFGYTF	TGTGCCAGCGGGCAGGGGTTTGGCTACACCTTC	few	NA	TRBV11-2	TRBJ1-2
CASSQTIRGRNEQFF	TGCGCCAGCAGCCAAACCATAAGGGGGCGAAATGAGCAGTTCTTC	NA	TRBD1	TRBV4-3	TRBJ2-1
CASSSSSLQGTDTQYF	TGTGCCAGCAGTTCCTCGTCACTTCAGGGCACAGATACGCAGTATTTT	few	NA	TRBV6-5	TRBJ2-3
CASSLRNTGELFF	TGTGCCAGCAGCTTACGGAACACCGGGGAGCTGTTTTTT	once	NA	TRBV7-2	TRBJ2-2
CASSRSGGAGDTQYF	TGTGCCAGCAGCAGAAGCGGGGGGGCAGGAGATACGCAGTATTTT	once	TRBD2	TRBV28	TRBJ2-3
CASSREGSSYNEQFF	TGTGCCAGTTCCAGGGAGGGGAGCTCCTACAATGAGCAGTTCTTC	NA	TRBD2	TRBV27	TRBJ2-1
CASSGDRAGELFF	TGTGCCAGCAGCGGAGACAGAGCCGGGGAGCTGTTTTTT	NA	NA	TRBV14	TRBJ2-2
CATHPNLLTNEKLFF	TGTGCCACTCACCCTAACCTATTGACTAATGAAAAACTGTTTTTT	NA	NA	TRBV2	TRBJ1-4
CASKLEETQYF	TGTGCCAGCAAGTTAGAAGAGACCCAGTACTTC	NA	NA	TRBV6-5	TRBJ2-5
CASSEIVEGQGAFLTDTQYF	TGTGCCAGCAGTGAAATTGTCGAGGGACAGGGGGCTTTTCTCACAGATACGCAGTATTTT	NA	TRBD1	TRBV6-1	TRBJ2-3
CASRKRVGGEKLFF	TGTGCCAGCAGAAAACGGGTGGGAGGTGAAAAACTGTTTTTT	NA	NA	TRBV28	TRBJ1-4
CASSSGGDEGGTEAFF	TGTGCCAGCAGTTCCGGAGGAGACGAGGGAGGCACTGAAGCTTTCTTT	NA	NA	TRBV28	TRBJ1-1
CASRLTDTQYF	TGTGCCAGTAGACTCACAGATACGCAGTATTTT	NA	NA	TRBV19	TRBJ2-3
CASSLRGQGNTDTQYF	TGTGCCAGCAGCTTAAGGGGTCAGGGGAACACAGATACGCAGTATTTT	NA	NA	TRBV7-3	TRBJ2-3
CAGQRDREGGYTF	TGTGCCGGCCAGCGGGACAGGGAAGGGGGCTACACCTTC	NA	TRBD1	TRBV30	TRBJ1-2
CASRAGGGSEQFF	TGTGCCAGCCGAGCCGGGGGGGGTAGTGAGCAGTTCTTC	NA	TRBD2	TRBV27	TRBJ2-1
CAGTGGTEAFF	TGTGCTGGGACAGGGGGTACTGAAGCTTTCTTT	NA	TRBD1	TRBV6-6	TRBJ1-1
CSIYRDSHNEQFF	TGCAGCATATACCGGGACAGCCACAATGAGCAGTTCTTC	NA	TRBD1	TRBV29-1	TRBJ2-1
CASSLPDNPGNTIYF	TGCGCCAGCAGCTTGCCCGACAATCCTGGAAACACCATATATTTT	NA	NA	TRBV5-1	TRBJ1-3
CASSPQGLGYTF	TGTGCCAGCTCACCCCAGGGTCTTGGCTACACCTTC	NA	NA	TRBV18	TRBJ1-2
CASSLDFQPQHF	TGCGCCAGCAGCTTGGACTTTCAGCCCCAGCATTTT	NA	NA	TRBV5-1	TRBJ1-5
CASRKGAGANQPQHF	TGTGCCAGTAGAAAGGGTGCGGGAGCCAATCAGCCCCAGCATTTT	NA	NA	TRBV19	TRBJ1-5
CASSSDRGPYSNQPQHF	TGTGCCAGCAGCTCGGACAGGGGGCCTTATAGCAATCAGCCCCAGCATTTT	NA	TRBD1	TRBV7-9	TRBJ1-5